These 4 T cell receptor beta chains originate from one sample sequenced in a study of T-cell memory formation after mild COVID-19. TCRdb itself ran the 5' RACE reads through MiXCR, one entry per CDR3 protein. The data contain fewer than 500,000 distinct CDR3 sequences, approximately 23% of them singletons. The specimen was PBMCs or a T cell subset sorted from them (not recorded which). Receptor source: an adult woman who had mild COVID-19 (a few samples of this study predate the infection). Cell type and time point are not known.

The chain recombines TRBV5-1 with TRBJ1-3; 7 bases align to TRBD1. CDR1 and CDR2 (germline): SGHRS, YFSETQ. There are 15 residues in the CDR3. V gave up 3 bases and J gave up 2 bases; unmatched junction bases: 5. CDR3 nucleotide sequence: TGCGCCAGCAGCTCCCGAACAGGGGCTGGAAACACCATATATTTT. Residues: CASSSRTGAGNTIYF.

This clonotype was picked up a small number of times. J is TRBJ2-5 and V is TRBV2; the match to TRBD2 covers 9 bases. This CDR3 is built from 14 residues. The trim removed 7 bases at V and 5 bases at J, leaving 8 bases unmatched. Germline CDR1 and CDR2: SNHLY and FYNNEI. Here the CDR3 reads CASTLTSGGETQYF. For the CDR3, the DNA is TGTGCCAGCACCCTGACTAGCGGAGGGGAGACCCAGTACTTC.

This chain joins TRBV10-3 and TRBJ2-7; maybe TRBD2 (6 bases). The length of the CDR3 is 11 residues. From germline, CDR1 is ENHRY and CDR2 SYGVKD. The CDR3 region has the DNA TGTGCGAGTGGGGAGGTCTACGAGCAGTACTTC. It yields the protein CASGEVYEQYF.

This clonotype was seen only a few times. The chain recombines TRBV9 with TRBJ2-5; D unclear. CDR3 length equals 14 residues. Per the germline V gene, CDR1 is SGDLS and CDR2 is YYNGEE. V was clipped by 0 bases and J by 7 bases, with 13 bases between them. CDR3 in DNA: TGTGCCAGCAGCGTAGGAGTCCTAGAAGGGACCCAGTACTTC. Translated: CASSVGVLEGTQYF.